The sequence of this T cell receptor (beta chain) was determined in a study of follicular helper T cells after annual influenza vaccination. The repertoire was sequenced with immunoSEQ multiplex PCR; TCRdb's copy has only in-frame clones and lacks some. This sample has 8,000 to 9,000 clones; roughly four fifths occur once, and the top ten carry about 4%. Germline values: CDR1 SGHRS, CDR2 YFSETQ. Trimming stripped 0 bases from V and 1 base from J, with 6 bases between. CDR3 length: 14 residues. The time point here: 2015-2016 season, 7 days after influenza vaccination. This chain links TRBV5-1 with TRBJ2-3; weak D call: TRBD2 (6 bases). This TCR was recovered from an adult who received the influenza vaccine. Sample: CXCR5+ CD38- circulating T follicular helper cells from blood, taken 7 days after influenza vaccination. Described subset: circulating Tfh, non-naive CD4+CXCR5+PD-1+ (ICOS+CD38+ or ICOS-CD38-). DNA for the CDR3: TGCGCCAGCAGCTTGGGCGGGGGCACAGATACGCAGTATTTT. This translates into CASSLGGGTDTQYF.